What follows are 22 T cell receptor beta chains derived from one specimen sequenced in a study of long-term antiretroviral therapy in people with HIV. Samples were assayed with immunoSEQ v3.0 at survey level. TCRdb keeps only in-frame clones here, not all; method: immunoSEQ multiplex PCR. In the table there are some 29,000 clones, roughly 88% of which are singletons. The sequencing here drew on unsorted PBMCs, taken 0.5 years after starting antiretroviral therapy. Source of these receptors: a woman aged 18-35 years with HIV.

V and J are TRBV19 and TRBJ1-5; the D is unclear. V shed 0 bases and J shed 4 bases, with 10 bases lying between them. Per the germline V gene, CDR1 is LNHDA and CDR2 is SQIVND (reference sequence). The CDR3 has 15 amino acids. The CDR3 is CASSIDDGTNQPQHF. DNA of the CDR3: TGTGCCAGTAGTATAGATGACGGAACAAATCAGCCCCAGCATTTT.

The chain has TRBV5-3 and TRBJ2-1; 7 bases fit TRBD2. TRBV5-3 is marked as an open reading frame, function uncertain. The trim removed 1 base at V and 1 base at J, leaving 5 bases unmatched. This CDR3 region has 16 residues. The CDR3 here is CARSLRGERSYNEQFF. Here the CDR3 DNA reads TGTGCCAGAAGCTTGCGGGGGGAGCGGTCCTACAATGAGCAGTTCTTC.

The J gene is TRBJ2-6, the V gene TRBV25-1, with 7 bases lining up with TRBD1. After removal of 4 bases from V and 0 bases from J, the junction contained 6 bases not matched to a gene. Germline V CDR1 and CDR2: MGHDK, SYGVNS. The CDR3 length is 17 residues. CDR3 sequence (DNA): TGTGCCAGCAGTGGACAGGGTATACTCTCTGGGGCCAACGTCCTGACTTTC. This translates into CASSGQGILSGANVLTF.

The CDR3 coding sequence is TGTGCCAGCAGTGAATATCAGGACACCGACTATGGCTACACCTTC. This gives the protein CASSEYQDTDYGYTF. V gene TRBV25-1 combines with J gene TRBJ1-2, with a tentative D call TRBD1 (5 bases). Germline V CDR1 and CDR2: MGHDK, SYGVNS. The CDR3 contains 15 residues. V was cut by 0 bases and J by 3 bases, with 11 bases left in between.

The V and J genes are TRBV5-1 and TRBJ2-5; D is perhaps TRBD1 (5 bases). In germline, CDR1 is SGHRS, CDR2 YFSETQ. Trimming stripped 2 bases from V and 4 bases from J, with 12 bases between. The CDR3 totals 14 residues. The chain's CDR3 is CASSFRVWRETQYF. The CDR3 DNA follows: TGCGCCAGCAGCTTCAGGGTCTGGCGAGAGACCCAGTACTTC.

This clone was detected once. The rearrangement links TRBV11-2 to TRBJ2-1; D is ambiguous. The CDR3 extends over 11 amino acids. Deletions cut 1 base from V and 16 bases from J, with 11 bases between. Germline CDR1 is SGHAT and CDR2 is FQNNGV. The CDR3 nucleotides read TGTGCCAGCAGCTTAGGAGGTAGCTGTTTCTTC. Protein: CASSLGGSCFF.

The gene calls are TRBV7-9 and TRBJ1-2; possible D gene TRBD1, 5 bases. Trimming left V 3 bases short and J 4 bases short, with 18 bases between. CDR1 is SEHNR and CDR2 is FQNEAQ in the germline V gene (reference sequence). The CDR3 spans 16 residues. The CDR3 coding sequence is TGTGCCAGCAGCTTGGTCTTCGGTGGGGGAACCTATGGCTACACCTTC. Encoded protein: CASSLVFGGGTYGYTF.

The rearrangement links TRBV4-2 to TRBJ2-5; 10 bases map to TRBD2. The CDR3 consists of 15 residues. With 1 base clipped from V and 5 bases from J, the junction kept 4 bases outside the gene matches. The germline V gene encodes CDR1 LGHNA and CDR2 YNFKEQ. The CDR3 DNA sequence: TGTGCCAGCAGCCAAGCAGCGGGAGGGCCGGAGACCCAGTACTTC. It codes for CASSQAAGGPETQYF.

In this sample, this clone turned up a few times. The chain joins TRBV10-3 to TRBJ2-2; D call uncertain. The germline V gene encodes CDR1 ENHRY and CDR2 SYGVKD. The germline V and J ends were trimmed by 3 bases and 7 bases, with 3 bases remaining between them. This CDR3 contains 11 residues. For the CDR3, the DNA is TGTGCCATCAGTGACCTCGGGGAGCTGTTTTTT. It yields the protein CAISDLGELFF.

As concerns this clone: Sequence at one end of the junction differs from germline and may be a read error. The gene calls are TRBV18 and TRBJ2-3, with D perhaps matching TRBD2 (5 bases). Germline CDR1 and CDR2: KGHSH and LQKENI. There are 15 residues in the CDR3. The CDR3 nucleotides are TGTGCCAGCTCATCTGCTGGCCCTAGCACAGATATGCAGTATTTT. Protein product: CASSSAGPSTDMQYF. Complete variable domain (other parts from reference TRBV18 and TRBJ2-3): NAGVMQNPRHLVRRRGQEARLRCSPMKGHSHVYWYRQLPEEGLKFMVYLQKENIIDESGMPKERFSAEFPKEGPSILRIQQVVRGDSAAYFCASSSAGPSTDMQYFGPGTRLTVL.

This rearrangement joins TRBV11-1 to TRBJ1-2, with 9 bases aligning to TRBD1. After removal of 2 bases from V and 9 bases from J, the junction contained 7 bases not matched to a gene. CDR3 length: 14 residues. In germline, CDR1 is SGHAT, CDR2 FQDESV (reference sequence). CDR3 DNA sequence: TGTGCCAGCAGCTTACCTACAGGGGGCGCGAGCTACACCTTC. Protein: CASSLPTGGASYTF.

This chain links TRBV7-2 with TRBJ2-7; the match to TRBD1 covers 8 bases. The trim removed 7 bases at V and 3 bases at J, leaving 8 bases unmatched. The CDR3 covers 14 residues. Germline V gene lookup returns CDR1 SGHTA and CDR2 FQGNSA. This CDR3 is CASTPRQGYYEQYF. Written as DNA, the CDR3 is TGTGCCAGCACCCCAAGACAGGGGTACTACGAGCAGTACTTC.

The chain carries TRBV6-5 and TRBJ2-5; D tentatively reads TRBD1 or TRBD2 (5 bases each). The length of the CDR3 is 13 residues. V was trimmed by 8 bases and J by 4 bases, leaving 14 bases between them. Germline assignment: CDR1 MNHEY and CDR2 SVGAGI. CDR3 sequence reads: CASSGQMRETQYF. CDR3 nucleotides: TGTGCCAGCTCGGGGCAGATGCGAGAGACCCAGTACTTC.

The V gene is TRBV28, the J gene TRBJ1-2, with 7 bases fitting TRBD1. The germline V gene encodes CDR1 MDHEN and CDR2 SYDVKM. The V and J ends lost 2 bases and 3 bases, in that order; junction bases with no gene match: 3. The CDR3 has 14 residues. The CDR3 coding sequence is TGTGCCAGCAGTTTACCCGACAGGGACTATGGCTACACCTTC. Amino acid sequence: CASSLPDRDYGYTF.

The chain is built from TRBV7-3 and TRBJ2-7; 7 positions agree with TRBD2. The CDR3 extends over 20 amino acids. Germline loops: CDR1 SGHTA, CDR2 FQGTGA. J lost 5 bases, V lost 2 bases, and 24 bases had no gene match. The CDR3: CASSLVGAGLVGRKGHEQYF. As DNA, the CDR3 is TGTGCCAGCAGCTTAGTAGGGGCCGGACTAGTCGGTCGTAAAGGCCACGAGCAGTACTTC. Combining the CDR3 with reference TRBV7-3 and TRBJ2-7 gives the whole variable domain GAGVSQTPSNKVTEKGKYVELRCDPISGHTALYWYRQSLGQGPEFLIYFQGTGAADDSGLPNDRFFAVRPEGSVSTLKIQRTERGDSAVYLCASSLVGAGLVGRKGHEQYFGPGTRLTVT.

Here the CDR3 DNA reads TGTGCCAGCAGCCCGGACAGAGCCTATGGCTACACCTTC. It is translated as CASSPDRAYGYTF. The rearrangement joins TRBV7-8 to TRBJ1-2, with a tentative D call TRBD1 (6 bases). Germline V gene lookup returns CDR1 SGHVS and CDR2 FQNEAQ. V lost 5 bases and J 4 bases, leaving 11 bases between the germline ends. This CDR3 comprises 13 residues.

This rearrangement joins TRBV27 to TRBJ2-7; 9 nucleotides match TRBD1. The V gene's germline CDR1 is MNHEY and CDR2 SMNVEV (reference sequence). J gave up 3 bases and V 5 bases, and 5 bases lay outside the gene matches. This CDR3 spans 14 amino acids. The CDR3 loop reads CASSLQGANYEQYF. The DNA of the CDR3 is TGTGCCAGCAGTCTACAGGGGGCAAACTACGAGCAGTACTTC.

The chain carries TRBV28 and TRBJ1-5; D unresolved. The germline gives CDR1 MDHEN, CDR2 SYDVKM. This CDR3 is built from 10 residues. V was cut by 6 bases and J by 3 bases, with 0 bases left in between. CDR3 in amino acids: CASSNQPQHF. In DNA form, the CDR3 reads TGTGCCAGCAGCAATCAGCCCCAGCATTTT.

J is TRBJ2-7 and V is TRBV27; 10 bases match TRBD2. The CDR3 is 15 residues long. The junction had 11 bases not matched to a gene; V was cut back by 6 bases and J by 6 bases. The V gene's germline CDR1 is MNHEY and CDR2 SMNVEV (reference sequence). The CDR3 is CASREISGRWGEQYF. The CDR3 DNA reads TGTGCCAGCAGGGAAATTAGCGGGAGGTGGGGCGAGCAGTACTTC.

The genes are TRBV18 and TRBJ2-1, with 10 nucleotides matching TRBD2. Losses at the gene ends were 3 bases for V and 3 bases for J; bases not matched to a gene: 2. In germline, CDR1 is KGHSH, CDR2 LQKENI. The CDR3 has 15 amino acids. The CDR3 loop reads CASSPLAGVYNEQFF. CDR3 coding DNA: TGTGCCAGCTCACCCCTAGCGGGAGTCTACAATGAGCAGTTCTTC.

The CDR3 nucleotides read TGTGCCATCAGTGAGTCTGAGGGACGGAGGATGACTGAAGCTTTCTTT. As protein: CAISESEGRRMTEAFF. The J gene is TRBJ1-1, the V gene TRBV10-3; D might be TRBD1 (5 bases). V was shortened by 0 bases and J by 5 bases, with 16 bases between the two germline ends. CDR3 length: 16 amino acids. Germline V lookup: CDR1 ENHRY, CDR2 SYGVKD.

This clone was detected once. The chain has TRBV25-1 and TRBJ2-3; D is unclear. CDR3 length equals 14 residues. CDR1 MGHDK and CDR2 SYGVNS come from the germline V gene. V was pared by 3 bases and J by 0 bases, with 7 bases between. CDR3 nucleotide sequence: TGTGCCAGCAGTGAGGACGTTAGCACAGATACGCAGTATTTT. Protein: CASSEDVSTDTQYF. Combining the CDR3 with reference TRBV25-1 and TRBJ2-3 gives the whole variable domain EADIYQTPRYLVIGTGKKITLECSQTMGHDKMYWYQQDPGMELHLIHYSYGVNSTEKGDLSSESTVSRIRTEHFPLTLESARPSHTSQYLCASSEDVSTDTQYFGPGTRLTVL.